This TCR beta chain was identified in a study of cytomegalovirus exposure and HLA in healthy donors. General study points: A likely sequencing artifact accounted for one observed cluster of highly shared sequence variants.

With 60 Vbeta and 13 Jbeta primers, the PCR was carried out. TCRdb's copy holds only in-frame clones and misses some; the assay was immunoSEQ multiplex PCR. This table has about 140,000 clones, more than 55% appearing once. CDR3 length: 16 amino acids. Trimming took 4 bases from V and 0 from J, leaving 17 bases between them. The V gene's germline CDR1 is SGHNT and CDR2 YYREEE (reference sequence). A word on this clone: The antigen remains undetermined.

This receptor was taken from a woman aged 55-70 years in good health and CMV-seronegative. The material sequenced was PBMCs. This chain links TRBV5-4 with TRBJ2-7; no clear D gene. CDR3 amino acids: CASSQDTGRSSYEQYF. Written as DNA, the CDR3 is TGTGCCAGCAGCCAAGATACGGGTCGGAGCTCCTACGAGCAGTACTTC.